This T cell receptor (beta chain) was identified in a study of T cell responses to AZD1222 COVID-19 vaccine. Turning to this clone: Its target is unknown.

Whole-study findings and limits: CD4 TCRs covered the whole spike, strongest at regions 160-218 and 743-854. In the spike-specific TCR repertoire, nearly half reportedly target unmutated variant regions. Females outnumbered males among donors, who were mostly white British; clonal diversity was possibly underestimated. Repertoire sampling happened only post peak T cell response.

Sequenced by immunoSEQ multiplex PCR; TCRdb stores in-frame clones only, minus some. The table lists 110,000 to 150,000 clones, about 91% of them singletons. CDR1 SGHAT and CDR2 FQNNGV come from the germline V gene. With 5 bases clipped from V and 1 base from J, the junction kept 4 bases outside the gene matches. This CDR3 is built from 15 residues. The chain has TRBV11-2 and TRBJ2-5; 10 bases are a match to TRBD2. The clonotype was recovered from an adult in good health. The sequenced sample was peripheral blood, obtained on day 0 of AZD1222 vaccination. The CDR3 reads CASSTRTSGQETQYF. The CDR3 DNA sequence: TGTGCCAGCAGCACTCGGACTAGCGGCCAAGAGACCCAGTACTTC.